What follows are 7 T cell receptor beta chains derived from one specimen sequenced in a study of multiple sclerosis patients with progressive multifocal leukoencephalopathy. Data came from immunoSEQ multiplex PCR; TCRdb stores just in-frame clones and leaves some out. The profile shows fewer than 35,000 clones, almost 90% of them singletons. Regarding time point: roughly 12 months of natalizumab therapy. This sample comprised PBMCs, obtained from a patient treated with natalizumab. The origin of the receptors is a human donor with multiple sclerosis.

The CDR3, as DNA: TGCAGCGTTGGTCAGGTGGGGAACATTCAGTACTTC. It codes for CSVGQVGNIQYF. This chain uses TRBV29-1 with TRBJ2-4; D uncertain. This CDR3 has 12 residues. Germline V lookup: CDR1 SQVTM, CDR2 ANQGSEA. V gave up 4 bases and J gave up 7 bases, with 11 bases separating them.

This chain joins TRBV10-1 and TRBJ2-1, with D tentatively TRBD2 (6 bases). Germline assignment: CDR1 WNHNN and CDR2 SYGVQD (reference sequence). This CDR3 is built from 15 residues. Trimming removed 2 bases from V and 7 bases from J, with 15 bases in between. The CDR3 DNA reads as TGCGCCAGCAGTGAGGGACTACTTGACGTAAATGAGCAGTTCTTC. Protein sequence: CASSEGLLDVNEQFF.

This rearrangement joins TRBV28 to TRBJ1-5; D not resolved. Germline V gives CDR1 MDHEN, CDR2 SYDVKM. This CDR3 has 12 amino acids. V dropped 5 bases and J dropped 7 bases, with 9 bases sitting between them. The CDR3 protein is CASSPAGQPQHF. The CDR3 nucleotides read TGTGCCAGCAGTCCCGCGGGCCAGCCCCAGCATTTT.

V usage is TRBV11-2 and J usage is TRBJ1-2; TRBD1 aligns across 7 bases. The CDR3 runs 10 residues. With V trimmed by 8 bases and J by 10 bases, 4 bases remained unmatched. Germline assignment: CDR1 SGHAT and CDR2 FQNNGV. The CDR3 DNA reads TGTGCCAGCGGACAGGACCCCTACACCTTC. Protein product: CASGQDPYTF.

The CDR3 nucleotides read TGTGCCAGCACCTCGACAGGGGAGGGCTACACCTTC. It specifies CASTSTGEGYTF. The chain recombines TRBV6-5 with TRBJ1-2, with 8 bases that match TRBD1. The CDR3 has 12 residues. V lost 7 bases to trimming and J lost 8 bases; unmatched junction nucleotides: 6. Germline lookup yields CDR1 MNHEY and CDR2 SVGAGI.

This clone was counted a few times. The DNA of the CDR3 is TGTGCCAGCAGGGAGGGGGGGGGCACAGATACGCAGTATTTT. The encoded protein is CASREGGGTDTQYF. V is TRBV6-1 and J is TRBJ2-3, with D perhaps TRBD2 (7 bases). CDR1 and CDR2 (germline): MNHNS, SASEGT. The CDR3 has 14 amino acids. Deletions cut 6 bases from V and 1 base from J, with 11 bases between.

This chain connects TRBV5-4 to TRBJ2-4; 8 positions agree with TRBD1. The V gene end was trimmed by 3 bases and the J gene end by 5 bases; junction bases not matched to a gene: 4. Germline CDR1 is SGHNT and CDR2 is YYREEE (reference sequence). The CDR3 contains 14 residues. The CDR3 DNA is TGTGCCAGCAGCTGGAGGGGACAGGAAAACATTCAGTACTTC. Amino acid sequence: CASSWRGQENIQYF.